These T cell receptor beta chains were read from a single sample in a study of sequential checkpoint blockade in melanoma. The repertoire was sequenced with immunoSEQ multiplex PCR; TCRdb's copy has only in-frame clones and lacks some. The sample has approximately 23,000 clones; 75% to 90% are singletons. The specimen was CD8+ T cells sorted from blood (inferred from file names), collected from a patient given nivolumab and ipilimumab in sequence. The receptors here all came from a human donor with melanoma. The CDR3 runs from the conserved cysteine through the conserved F or W. A D gene is named only where the DNA matches it firmly. Some rows have no size entry. The others give once, few or many, or a class for an expanded clone.

v_call	d_call	j_call	clone_size	cdr3_aa	cdr3_nt
TRBV5-4	NA	TRBJ2-1	NA	CASSLGGWEVNEQFF	TGTGCCAGCAGCTTAGGCGGGTGGGAAGTCAATGAGCAGTTCTTC
TRBV27	NA	TRBJ2-2	few	CASSLGQAGELFF	TGTGCCAGCAGTTTGGGTCAGGCCGGGGAGCTGTTTTTT
TRBV11-2	TRBD2	TRBJ2-5	NA	CASSQTSGTQETQYF	TGTGCCAGCAGCCAGACTAGCGGGACGCAAGAGACCCAGTACTTC
TRBV7-2	NA	TRBJ1-1	NA	CASSHGLLGTEAFF	TGTGCCAGCAGCCATGGACTCTTGGGAACTGAAGCTTTCTTT
TRBV27	NA	TRBJ2-7	NA	CASSLQGHYEQYF	TGTGCCAGCAGTTTACAGGGGCACTACGAGCAGTACTTC
TRBV5-4	NA	TRBJ2-7	NA	CASSLDRTYEQYF	TGTGCCAGCAGCTTGGACAGAACCTACGAGCAGTACTTC
TRBV7-9	TRBD1	TRBJ2-3	NA	CASSLARDRGGTDTQYF	TGTGCCAGCAGCTTAGCGCGGGACAGGGGAGGCACAGATACGCAGTATTTT
TRBV11-2	TRBD2	TRBJ2-1	once	CASSYSGADEQFF	TGTGCCAGCAGTTATAGCGGGGCTGATGAGCAGTTCTTC
TRBV13	NA	TRBJ2-2	NA	CASSSRGTGELFF	TGTGCCAGCAGCTCTCGGGGCACCGGGGAGCTGTTTTTT
TRBV19	TRBD1	TRBJ2-2	NA	CATQGVLYTGELFF	TGTGCCACCCAGGGGGTTTTATACACCGGGGAGCTGTTTTTT
TRBV4-3	NA	TRBJ2-7	NA	CASSQEGGYEQYF	TGCGCCAGCAGCCAAGAAGGCGGCTACGAGCAGTACTTC
TRBV28	TRBD1	TRBJ2-2	medium-sized	CASSPGQGEAGELFF	TGTGCCAGCAGTCCCGGACAGGGTGAGGCCGGGGAGCTGTTTTTT
TRBV4-3	NA	TRBJ2-6	NA	CASSQEYDFFSGSGANVLTF	TGCGCCAGCAGCCAAGAGTATGATTTCTTTTCGGGATCTGGGGCCAACGTCCTGACTTTC
TRBV28	NA	TRBJ2-7	medium-sized	CASSRQGGIFVYEQYF	TGTGCCAGCAGCCGGCAGGGGGGAATATTTGTCTACGAGCAGTACTTC
TRBV27	NA	TRBJ1-5	once	CASSLRGGPGQPQHF	TGTGCCAGCAGTTTACGGGGGGGGCCGGGTCAGCCCCAGCATTTT
TRBV29-1	NA	TRBJ2-2	NA	CSVDRQGGGELFF	TGCAGCGTTGATCGGCAGGGTGGCGGGGAGCTGTTTTTT
TRBV15	TRBD1	TRBJ2-3	NA	CATSTTGVGVYTQYF	TGTGCCACCAGCACGACAGGGGTTGGAGTATATACGCAGTATTTT
TRBV6-5	NA	TRBJ2-4	NA	CASSFNTGARGIQYF	TGTGCCAGCAGTTTCAACACTGGAGCCAGGGGCATTCAGTACTTC
TRBV18	NA	TRBJ1-5	once	CASSPGGNQPQHF	TGTGCCAGCTCACCGGGGGGGAATCAGCCCCAGCATTTT
TRBV28	NA	TRBJ2-1	NA	CASSLSLFSGRRGEQFF	TGTGCCAGCAGTTTATCCCTCTTTAGCGGAAGAAGGGGTGAGCAGTTCTTC
TRBV4-1	TRBD1	TRBJ2-7	once	CASSDRQGVEQYF	TGCGCCAGCAGCGACCGACAGGGGGTCGAGCAGTACTTC
TRBV19	NA	TRBJ2-3	NA	CASNSAESTDTQYF	TGTGCCAGTAACTCAGCGGAGAGCACAGATACGCAGTATTTT
TRBV7-6	NA	TRBJ1-1	NA	CASSFGQGRTEAFF	TGTGCCAGCAGCTTTGGGCAGGGAAGGACTGAAGCTTTCTTT
TRBV6-5	TRBD2	TRBJ2-7	NA	CASSSLAGGWYEQYF	TGTGCCAGCAGTTCCTTAGCGGGAGGTTGGTACGAGCAGTACTTC
TRBV25-1	NA	TRBJ1-2	NA	CASSEYHNNYGYTF	TGTGCCAGCAGTGAATATCACAATAACTATGGCTACACCTTC
TRBV27	NA	TRBJ2-5	NA	CASSLALGPQYF	TGTGCCAGCAGTTTAGCCTTGGGCCCCCAGTACTTC
TRBV10-3	NA	TRBJ2-7	NA	CAISVTGDSYEQYF	TGTGCCATCAGTGTAACGGGGGACTCCTACGAGCAGTACTTC
TRBV5-6	TRBD1	TRBJ1-2	NA	CASSLGYRGLNRRYGYTF	TGTGCCAGCAGCTTGGGATACAGGGGGCTTAACCGGCGCTATGGCTACACCTTC
TRBV11-2	NA	TRBJ2-7	NA	CASSLVLSGVGEQYF	TGTGCCAGCAGCTTAGTGCTGTCGGGGGTTGGGGAGCAGTACTTC
TRBV7-8	NA	TRBJ2-6	NA	CASSLGDSGANVLTF	TGTGCCAGCAGCCTCGGGGACTCTGGGGCCAACGTCCTGACTTTC
TRBV7-9	NA	TRBJ2-3	NA	CASSLVASSPPDTQYF	TGTGCCAGCAGCTTAGTCGCTAGTTCCCCCCCAGATACGCAGTATTTT
TRBV5-1	NA	TRBJ2-3	NA	CASSLAVMGGQTDTQYF	TGCGCCAGCAGCTTGGCCGTGATGGGGGGGCAAACAGATACGCAGTATTTT
TRBV5-4	TRBD1	TRBJ2-7	NA	CASSSTGGLDEQYF	TGTGCCAGCAGCTCGACAGGGGGCCTAGACGAGCAGTACTTC
TRBV18	TRBD1	TRBJ1-2	NA	CASSLIAGTGTGIDYGYTF	TGTGCCAGCTCATTGATTGCCGGGACAGGGACTGGAATAGACTATGGCTACACCTTC
TRBV28	TRBD1	TRBJ2-7	NA	CASSPATDRESYEQYF	TGTGCCAGCAGTCCTGCGACGGACAGGGAATCCTACGAGCAGTACTTC
TRBV7-8	TRBD2	TRBJ2-7	NA	CASSGGLAGAIISYEQYF	TGTGCCAGCAGCGGAGGACTAGCGGGGGCCATAATCTCCTACGAGCAGTACTTC
TRBV27	NA	TRBJ1-1	NA	CASTGPNTEAFF	TGTGCCAGCACAGGGCCGAACACTGAAGCTTTCTTT